This record concerns one T cell receptor beta chain sequence. This specimen belongs to a study of blood T cell repertoires in COVID-19. As processed by the authors: Researchers report that nucleated cell counts were estimated from reference gene primer amplification. The method was immunoSEQ multiplex PCR; TCRdb's version includes in-frame clones alone and lacks a portion of them. That table is the source of V, J and clone size, and D and trimming were worked out from the DNA. The sample has around 200,000 clones, roughly 86% seen once. Germline CDR1 is MDHEN and CDR2 is SYDVKM. The CDR3 totals 16 residues. The V gene lost 3 bases and the J gene lost 7 bases, with 21 bases spanning the gap.

The chain is built from TRBV28 and TRBJ1-2; D might be TRBD1 (5 bases). This receptor was taken from a middle-aged man with acute COVID-19. The material sequenced was PBMCs or T cells enriched from blood (not recorded which). The DNA of the CDR3 is TGTGCCAGCAGTTTGGTGGACACGAACCGAGGTGGTGGCTACACCTTC. Translation: CASSLVDTNRGGGYTF.